What follows are 29 T cell receptor beta chains derived from one specimen sequenced in a study of control samples from healthy donors and cancer patients. Measured with immunoSEQ multiplex PCR; TCRdb has only the in-frame clones, and not every one. The sample lists some 78,000 clones; approximately 88% were seen once. The specimen was blood. Receptors were obtained from an older woman in good health.

This rearrangement joins TRBV21-1 to TRBJ2-7; the D call of TRBD2 is as the table states it, not checked on the DNA. TRBV21-1 corresponds to a pseudogene. This CDR3 has 18 residues. CDR3 protein: CASSKVASGRGTSYEQYF. The CDR3 DNA follows: TGTGCCAGCAGCAAAGTTGCTAGCGGGAGGGGCACCTCCTACGAGCAGTACTTC.

This chain uses TRBV5-1 with TRBJ2-7, with 7 nucleotides matching TRBD2. V lost 0 bases to trimming and J lost 0 bases; unmatched junction nucleotides: 3. Germline V lookup: CDR1 SGHRS, CDR2 YFSETQ. This CDR3 is 15 amino acids long. The CDR3 spells CASSLGGGDSYEQYF. The CDR3 nucleotides read TGCGCCAGCAGCTTGGGCGGGGGTGACTCCTACGAGCAGTACTTC. The entire variable domain, with the rest obtained from reference TRBV5-1 and TRBJ2-7, is as follows: KAGVTQTPRYLIKTRGQQVTLSCSPISGHRSVSWYQQTPGQGLQFLFEYFSETQRNKGNFPGRFSGRQFSNSRSEMNVSTLELGDSALYLCASSLGGGDSYEQYFGPGTRLTVT.

The chain couples TRBV28 to TRBJ1-6, with D perhaps matching TRBD1 (6 bases). The germline V gene has CDR1 MDHEN and CDR2 SYDVKM. V lost 4 bases, J lost 10 bases, and 23 bases lay in between. This CDR3 comprises 17 residues. DNA of the CDR3: TGTGCCAGCAGTTCCTCCCAAACAGGGTGGGGCAGGTCACCCCTCCACTTT. This gives the protein CASSSSQTGWGRSPLHF.

The V call is TRBV6-5, the J call TRBJ1-1; 9 bases map to TRBD1. The CDR3 runs to 13 residues. Germline V gene data show CDR1 as MNHEY and CDR2 as SVGAGI. The V segment lost 2 bases and the J segment 10 bases; nucleotides outside the gene matches: 5. CDR3 region: CASSYGTGLTAFF. The CDR3, as DNA: TGTGCCAGCAGTTACGGGACAGGGCTTACAGCTTTCTTT.

This rearrangement joins TRBV5-5 to TRBJ2-2, with 10 bases fitting TRBD1. This CDR3 comprises 17 residues. V lost 3 bases, J lost 0 bases, and 5 bases stayed unmatched. Germline loops: CDR1 SGHKS, CDR2 YYEKEE (reference sequence). The CDR3 DNA follows: TGTGCCAGCAGCTGGAGGGGACAGGGGTCGAACACCGGGGAGCTGTTTTTT. Its translation is CASSWRGQGSNTGELFF.

The chain couples TRBV5-6 to TRBJ2-3; 7 positions agree with TRBD2. The CDR3 is made up of 13 amino acids. Trimming took 2 bases from V and 4 from J; bases not matched to a gene: 1. Germline V lookup: CDR1 SGHDT, CDR2 YYEEEE. CDR3 sequence (DNA): TGTGCCAGCAGCTTTCTAGCGGCAGATACGCAGTATTTT. Translating it yields CASSFLAADTQYF.

This clone showed up just once. The chain combines TRBV19 with TRBJ2-5, with 9 nucleotides matching TRBD2. Trimming at V came to 3 bases and at J to 5 bases, leaving 7 bases not matched to a gene. Germline V lookup: CDR1 LNHDA, CDR2 SQIVND (reference sequence). This CDR3 is built from 15 residues. The CDR3 loop is CASSMYSGRSETQYF. The CDR3 DNA follows: TGTGCCAGTAGTATGTACAGCGGGAGGTCGGAGACCCAGTACTTC.

The rearrangement links TRBV11-2 to TRBJ1-3; tentative D call: TRBD1 (5 bases). The CDR3 has 16 residues. Germline CDR1 and CDR2: SGHAT and FQNNGV. V was pared by 2 bases and J by 4 bases, with 15 bases between. The CDR3 DNA sequence: TGTGCCAGCAGCTTAAACCCGGGACTGAACGGAAACACCATATATTTT. Translation gives CASSLNPGLNGNTIYF.

The chain has TRBV5-1 and TRBJ1-6; TRBD1 matches 9 bases. CDR3 size: 15 residues. V dropped 1 base and J dropped 7; count of bases not matched to a gene: 3. Germline V gene lookup returns CDR1 SGHRS and CDR2 YFSETQ. The CDR3 region is CASSLSDRGNSPLHF. CDR3 bases: TGCGCCAGCAGCTTGTCGGACAGGGGCAATTCACCCCTCCACTTT.

The chain has TRBV29-1 and TRBJ1-1; D perhaps matches TRBD1 (5 bases). The germline V gene encodes CDR1 SQVTM and CDR2 ANQGSEA. V gave up 0 bases and J gave up 2 bases, with 10 bases separating them. This CDR3 has 14 residues. Here the CDR3 reads CSVEDPTVNTEAFF. DNA for the CDR3: TGCAGCGTTGAAGATCCGACAGTTAACACTGAAGCTTTCTTT.

This clone was detected only a few times. V and J are TRBV21-1 and TRBJ2-3; whether TRBD1, the table's D call, matches the DNA was not checked. TRBV21-1 is a pseudogene locus. The CDR3 has 17 residues. CDR3 amino acids: CASSKTPDRGRLDTQYF. The CDR3 nucleotides are TGTGCCAGCAGCAAAACGCCGGACAGGGGGCGCTTGGATACGCAGTATTTT.

The gene calls are TRBV5-1 and TRBJ1-2; D possibly corresponds to TRBD1 (5 bases). The CDR3 has 13 residues. V shed 3 bases and J shed 7 bases, with 13 bases lying between them. Per germline, CDR1 SGHRS and CDR2 YFSETQ. CDR3 protein: CASSSQGPFGYTF. The CDR3 region has the DNA TGCGCCAGCAGCTCCCAGGGCCCTTTTGGCTACACCTTC.

In this sample, this clone turned up once. The rearrangement links TRBV6-6 to TRBJ2-7; a weak D match, TRBD1 (5 bases). The CDR3 totals 16 residues. V was pared by 4 bases and J by 0 bases, with 16 bases between. The V gene's germline CDR1 is MNHNY and CDR2 SVGAGI (reference sequence). CDR3 amino acids: CASSFDPDTISYEQYF. The CDR3 nucleotides read TGTGCCAGCAGTTTCGACCCGGACACCATCTCCTACGAGCAGTACTTC.

The chain combines TRBV9 with TRBJ1-2, with 12 bases that match TRBD1. V lost 4 bases to trimming and J lost 5 bases; unmatched junction nucleotides: 6. Germline CDR1 SGDLS, CDR2 YYNGEE. CDR3 length: 15 amino acids. CDR3 protein: CASSRGQGARYGYTF. The CDR3 DNA is TGTGCCAGCAGCCGGGGACAGGGGGCTCGGTATGGCTACACCTTC.

The rearrangement links TRBV3-1 (or the pseudogene TRBV3-2) to TRBJ1-2, with a possible D match to TRBD1 (5 bases). The germline V gene has CDR1 LGHDT and CDR2 YNNKEL (reference sequence). The CDR3 has 15 amino acids. V was trimmed by 1 base and J by 9 bases, leaving 18 bases between them. CDR3 sequence: CASSQGTDRVKSYTF. For the CDR3, the DNA is TGTGCCAGCAGCCAAGGAACCGACAGAGTTAAAAGCTACACCTTC.

The rearrangement uses TRBV24-1 and TRBJ2-5, with D possibly being TRBD2 (6 bases). CDR3 length: 13 residues. V shed 3 bases and J shed 4 bases, with 8 bases lying between them. Looked up from germline, CDR1 is KGHDR and CDR2 is SFDVKD. The CDR3 spells CATSDPGLETQYF. The DNA for the CDR3 is TGTGCCACCAGTGATCCGGGACTAGAGACCCAGTACTTC.

The CDR3 here is CASSTPLGQGTYEQYF. As DNA, the CDR3 is TGTGCCAGCAGCACGCCTCTAGGGCAGGGCACCTACGAGCAGTACTTC. This sequence joins TRBV5-4 and TRBJ2-7; D may be TRBD1 (5 bases). V shed 4 bases and J shed 2 bases, with 19 bases lying between them. The germline V gene encodes CDR1 SGHNT and CDR2 YYREEE (reference sequence). The CDR3 totals 16 residues.

The V and J genes are TRBV11-3 and TRBJ2-2; 9 bases agree with TRBD1. V shed 5 bases and J 7 bases; nucleotides not matched to a gene: 2. There are 13 residues in the CDR3. The germline V gene encodes CDR1 SGHNT and CDR2 YENEEA. The CDR3 spells CASSRQGDGELFF. CDR3 DNA sequence: TGTGCCAGCAGCCGACAGGGGGACGGGGAGCTGTTTTTT.

This clone was seen a handful of times. The chain uses TRBV5-4 and TRBJ2-1; 9 bases map to TRBD2. Germline values: CDR1 SGHNT, CDR2 YYREEE (reference sequence). Trimming at V came to 6 bases and at J to 0 bases, leaving 10 bases not matched to a gene. The CDR3 runs to 17 residues. Here the CDR3 reads CASTRQHSGSSYNEQFF. The CDR3 coding sequence is TGTGCCAGCACCCGCCAACATAGCGGGAGCTCCTACAATGAGCAGTTCTTC. Full variable domain (outside the CDR3, taken from reference TRBV5-4 and TRBJ2-1): ETGVTQSPTHLIKTRGQQVTLRCSSQSGHNTVSWYQQALGQGPQFIFQYYREEENGRGNFPPRFSGLQFPNYSSELNVNALELDDSALYLCASTRQHSGSSYNEQFFGPGTRLTVL.

V usage is TRBV5-6 and J usage is TRBJ2-1; 7 bases are a match to TRBD2. With V trimmed by 5 bases and J by 1 base, 6 bases remained unmatched. The CDR3 spans 15 residues. Germline V gives CDR1 SGHDT, CDR2 YYEEEE. The CDR3 sequence is CASSSGRVSYNEQFF. CDR3 in DNA: TGTGCCAGCAGTTCGGGGAGGGTGTCCTACAATGAGCAGTTCTTC.

V usage is TRBV6-5 and J usage is TRBJ1-1; D not resolved. The CDR3 covers 15 residues. The V and J ends lost 7 bases and 0 bases respectively, with 15 bases between them. The V gene's germline CDR1 is MNHEY and CDR2 SVGAGI. As DNA, the CDR3 is TGTGCCAGCACCCGCATGGGCCCCATGAACACTGAAGCTTTCTTT. Its protein is CASTRMGPMNTEAFF.

This clone was detected only a few times. This chain connects TRBV7-8 to TRBJ2-4, with 7 bases fitting TRBD1. CDR1 is SGHVS, CDR2 FQNEAQ, per germline. The CDR3 extends over 16 amino acids. Trimming cost V 1 base and J 3 bases; bases outside gene matches: 6. CDR3 DNA: TGTGCCAGCAGCTTAGGTTACAGGGGAGTCAAAAACATTCAGTACTTC. Translated: CASSLGYRGVKNIQYF.

This chain links TRBV13 with TRBJ1-1; D is undetermined. Germline assignment: CDR1 PRHDT and CDR2 FYEKMQ (reference sequence). The CDR3 length is 16 residues. The V gene lost 0 bases and the J gene lost 4 bases, with 15 bases spanning the gap. The CDR3 DNA is TGTGCCAGCAGCTTAGGGGACGAACTTTTGAGCACTGAAGCTTTCTTT. This translates into CASSLGDELLSTEAFF.

The chain recombines TRBV6-5 with TRBJ2-7; 9 bases line up with TRBD1. This CDR3 contains 15 residues. The V segment lost 5 bases and the J segment 6 bases; nucleotides outside the gene matches: 11. Germline CDR1 and CDR2: MNHEY and SVGAGI. CDR3 sequence: CASSPRTGARPEQYF. DNA of the CDR3: TGTGCCAGCAGTCCCCGGACAGGGGCCCGCCCCGAGCAGTACTTC.

The chain couples TRBV29-1 to TRBJ1-1, with 7 bases matching TRBD1. With 7 bases clipped from V and 5 bases from J, the junction kept 10 bases outside the gene matches. The germline gives CDR1 SQVTM, CDR2 ANQGSEA. This CDR3 is built from 13 residues. This CDR3 is CSAAEQGGTEAFF. The CDR3 DNA reads TGCAGCGCCGCCGAGCAGGGGGGAACTGAAGCTTTCTTT. The whole variable domain, remainder taken from reference TRBV29-1 and TRBJ1-1, is SAVISQKPSRDICQRGTSLTIQCQVDSQVTMMFWYRQQPGQSLTLIATANQGSEATYESGFVIDKFPISRPNLTFSTLTVSNMSPEDSSIYLCSAAEQGGTEAFFGQGTRLTVV.

The V call is TRBV28, the J call TRBJ2-3; D is unclear. Between the trimmed V and J ends, which lost 8 bases and 5 bases, there was a span of 5 bases. The CDR3 contains 10 residues. Germline V gene data show CDR1 as MDHEN and CDR2 as SYDVKM. CDR3 region: CASGVDTQYF. Written as DNA, the CDR3 is TGTGCCAGCGGAGTAGATACGCAGTATTTT.

This sequence joins TRBV3-1 (or the pseudogene TRBV3-2) and TRBJ2-7, with D tentatively TRBD2 (5 bases). The length of the CDR3 is 16 residues. From germline, CDR1 is LGHDT and CDR2 YNNKEL (reference sequence). Trimming took off 0 bases at V and 4 bases at J, with 16 bases between the two ends. The CDR3 loop is CASSQDLPELVYEQYF. The CDR3 nucleotides are TGTGCCAGCAGCCAAGATCTGCCCGAACTAGTTTACGAGCAGTACTTC.

This clone was observed a few times. This chain uses TRBV7-2 with TRBJ2-5; 9 nucleotides agree with TRBD2. Germline V lookup: CDR1 SGHTA, CDR2 FQGNSA. The CDR3 sequence is 17 residues long. J lost 4 bases, V lost 2 bases, and 11 bases had no gene match. Here the CDR3 reads CASSLFPRGRVGETQYF. In DNA form, the CDR3 reads TGTGCCAGCAGCTTATTTCCTCGCGGGAGGGTCGGAGAGACCCAGTACTTC. Drawing the rest from reference TRBV7-2 and TRBJ2-5, the complete variable domain is GAGVSQSPSNKVTEKGKDVELRCDPISGHTALYWYRQSLGQGLEFLIYFQGNSAPDKSGLPSDRFSAERTGGSVSTLTIQRTQQEDSAVYLCASSLFPRGRVGETQYFGPGTRLLVL.

CDR3 bases: TGTGCCAGCAGTGTGGGGGGGAACACTGAAGCTTTCTTT. Residues: CASSVGGNTEAFF. The chain has TRBV6-4 and TRBJ1-1, with a possible D match to TRBD1 (5 bases). Trimming stripped 4 bases from V and 1 base from J, with 7 bases between. Germline CDR1 is MRHNA and CDR2 is SNTAGT. There are 13 residues in the CDR3.